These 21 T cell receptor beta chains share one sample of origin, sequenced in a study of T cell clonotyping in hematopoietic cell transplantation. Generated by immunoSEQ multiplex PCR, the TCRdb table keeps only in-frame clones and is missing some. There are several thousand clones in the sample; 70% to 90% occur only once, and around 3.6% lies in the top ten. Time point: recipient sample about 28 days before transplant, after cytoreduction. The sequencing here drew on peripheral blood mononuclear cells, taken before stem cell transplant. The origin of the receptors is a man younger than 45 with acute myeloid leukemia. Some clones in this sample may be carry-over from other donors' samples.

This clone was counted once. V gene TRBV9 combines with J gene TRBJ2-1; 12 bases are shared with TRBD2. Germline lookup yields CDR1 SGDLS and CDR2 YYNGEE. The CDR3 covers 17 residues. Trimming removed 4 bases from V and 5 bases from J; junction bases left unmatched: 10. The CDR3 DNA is TGTGCCAGCAGCACCCGGACTAGCGGGAAGGGTGACAATGAGCAGTTCTTC. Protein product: CASSTRTSGKGDNEQFF.

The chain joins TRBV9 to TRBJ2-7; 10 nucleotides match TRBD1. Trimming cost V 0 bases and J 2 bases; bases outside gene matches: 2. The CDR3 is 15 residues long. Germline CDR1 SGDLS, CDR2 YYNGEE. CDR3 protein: CASSVGGTGAYEQYF. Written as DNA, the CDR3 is TGTGCCAGCAGCGTAGGGGGGACAGGGGCCTACGAGCAGTACTTC.

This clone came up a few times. This CDR3 is CASSYVYEQYF. The CDR3 nucleotides are TGTGCCAGCAGTTACGTCTACGAGCAGTACTTC. The chain has TRBV6-6 and TRBJ2-7; D unresolved. V lost 2 bases and J 3 bases, leaving 2 bases between the germline ends. The CDR3 consists of 11 residues. Germline CDR1 is MNHNY and CDR2 is SVGAGI (reference sequence).

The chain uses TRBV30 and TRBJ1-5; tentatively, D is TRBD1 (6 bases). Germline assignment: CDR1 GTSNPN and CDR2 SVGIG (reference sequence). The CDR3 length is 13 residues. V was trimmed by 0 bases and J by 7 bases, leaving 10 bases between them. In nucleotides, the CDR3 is TGTGCCTGGAGTGTACAGGGAAAGCAGCCCCAGCATTTT. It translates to CAWSVQGKQPQHF.

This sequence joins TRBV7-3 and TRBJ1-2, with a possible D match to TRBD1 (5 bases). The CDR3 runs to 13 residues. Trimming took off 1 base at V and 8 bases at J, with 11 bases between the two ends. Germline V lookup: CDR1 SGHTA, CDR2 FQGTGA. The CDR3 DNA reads TGTGCCAGCAGCTTAAGTGCAGGACAAGGCTACACCTTC. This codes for CASSLSAGQGYTF.

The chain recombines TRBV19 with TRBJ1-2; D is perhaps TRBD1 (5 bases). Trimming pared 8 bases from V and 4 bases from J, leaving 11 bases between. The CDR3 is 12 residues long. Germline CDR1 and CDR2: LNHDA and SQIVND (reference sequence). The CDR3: CASLRDGYGYTF. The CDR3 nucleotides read TGTGCCAGTCTCAGGGACGGCTATGGCTACACCTTC.

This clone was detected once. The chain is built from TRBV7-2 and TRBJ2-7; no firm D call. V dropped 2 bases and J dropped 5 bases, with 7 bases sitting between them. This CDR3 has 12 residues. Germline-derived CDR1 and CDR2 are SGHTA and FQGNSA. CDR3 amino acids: CASSLLVHEQYF. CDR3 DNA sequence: TGTGCCAGCAGCTTATTGGTCCACGAGCAGTACTTC.

CDR3 in DNA: TGTGCCAGCAGTCTAGCGGGAGAGGGAGATGAGCAGTTCTTC. Translated: CASSLAGEGDEQFF. This rearrangement joins TRBV7-3 to TRBJ2-1, with 10 bases lining up with TRBD2. This CDR3 spans 14 amino acids. Germline loops: CDR1 SGHTA, CDR2 FQGTGA. The ends lost 6 bases at V and 8 bases at J; junction bases unmatched: 7.

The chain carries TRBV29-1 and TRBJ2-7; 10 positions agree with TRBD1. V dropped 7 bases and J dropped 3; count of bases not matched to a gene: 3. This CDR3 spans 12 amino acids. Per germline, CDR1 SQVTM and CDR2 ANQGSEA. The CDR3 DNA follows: TGCAGCGCCGGGACAGGGGACTACGAGCAGTACTTC. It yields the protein CSAGTGDYEQYF.

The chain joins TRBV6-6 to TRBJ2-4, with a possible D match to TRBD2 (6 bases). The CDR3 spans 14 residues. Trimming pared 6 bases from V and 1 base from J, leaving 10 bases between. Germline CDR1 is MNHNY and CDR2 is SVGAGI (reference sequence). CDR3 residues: CASRGGNAKNIQYF. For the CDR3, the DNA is TGTGCCAGCAGGGGCGGGAACGCCAAAAACATTCAGTACTTC.

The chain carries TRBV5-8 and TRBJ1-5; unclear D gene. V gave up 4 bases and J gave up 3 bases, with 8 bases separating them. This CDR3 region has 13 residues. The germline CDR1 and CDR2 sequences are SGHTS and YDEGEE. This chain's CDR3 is CASSGRNNQPQHF. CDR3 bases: TGTGCCAGCAGCGGCAGGAACAATCAGCCCCAGCATTTT.

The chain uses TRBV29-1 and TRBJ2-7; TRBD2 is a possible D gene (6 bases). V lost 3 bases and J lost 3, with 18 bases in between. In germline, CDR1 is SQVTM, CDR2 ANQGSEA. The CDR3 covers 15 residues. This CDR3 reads CSVDVGRAAGYEQYF. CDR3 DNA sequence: TGCAGCGTTGATGTCGGGCGCGCAGCGGGCTACGAGCAGTACTTC.

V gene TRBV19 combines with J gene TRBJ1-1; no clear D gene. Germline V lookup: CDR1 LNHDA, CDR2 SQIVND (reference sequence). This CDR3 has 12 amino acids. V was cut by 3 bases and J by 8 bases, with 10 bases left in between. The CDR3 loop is CASSIRREEAFF. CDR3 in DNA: TGTGCCAGTAGTATTCGGAGGGAGGAAGCTTTCTTT.

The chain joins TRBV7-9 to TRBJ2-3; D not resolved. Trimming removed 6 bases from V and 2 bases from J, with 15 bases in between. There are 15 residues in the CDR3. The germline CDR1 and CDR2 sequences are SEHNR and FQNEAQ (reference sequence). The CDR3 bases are TGTGCCAGCAGTTCCCGCGAGGCGAACACAGATACGCAGTATTTT. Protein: CASSSREANTDTQYF.

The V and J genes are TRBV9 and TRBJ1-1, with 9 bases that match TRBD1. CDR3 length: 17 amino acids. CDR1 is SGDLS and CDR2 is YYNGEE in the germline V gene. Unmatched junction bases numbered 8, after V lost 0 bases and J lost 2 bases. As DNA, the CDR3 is TGTGCCAGCAGCGTAGTGGGACAGGGACTTTTTAACACTGAAGCTTTCTTT. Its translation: CASSVVGQGLFNTEAFF.

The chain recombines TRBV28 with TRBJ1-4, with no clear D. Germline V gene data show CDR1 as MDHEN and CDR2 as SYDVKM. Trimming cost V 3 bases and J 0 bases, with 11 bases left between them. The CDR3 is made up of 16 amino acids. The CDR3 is CASSFSRVATNEKLFF. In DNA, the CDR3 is TGTGCCAGCAGTTTCTCTCGGGTTGCAACTAATGAAAAACTGTTTTTT.

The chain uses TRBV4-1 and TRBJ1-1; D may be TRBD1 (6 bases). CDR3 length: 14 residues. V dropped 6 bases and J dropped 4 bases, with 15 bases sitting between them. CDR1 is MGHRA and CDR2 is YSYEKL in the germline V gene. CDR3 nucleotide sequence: TGCGCCAGCAGACTCCAGGGGTATTCCACTGAAGCTTTCTTT. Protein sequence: CASRLQGYSTEAFF.

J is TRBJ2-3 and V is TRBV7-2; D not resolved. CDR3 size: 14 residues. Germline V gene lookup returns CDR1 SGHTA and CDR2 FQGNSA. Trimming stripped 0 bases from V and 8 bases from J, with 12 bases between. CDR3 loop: CASSLAALIGTQYF. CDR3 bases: TGTGCCAGCAGCTTAGCCGCCTTAATTGGTACGCAGTATTTT.

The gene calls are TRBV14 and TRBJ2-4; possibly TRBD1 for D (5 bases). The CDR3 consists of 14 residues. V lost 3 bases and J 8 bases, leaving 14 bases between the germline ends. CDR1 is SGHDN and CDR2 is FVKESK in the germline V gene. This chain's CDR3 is CASSHRAGIDIQYF. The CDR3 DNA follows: TGTGCCAGCAGCCATAGGGCAGGGATAGACATTCAGTACTTC. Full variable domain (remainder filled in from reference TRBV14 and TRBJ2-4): EAGVTQFPSHSVIEKGQTVTLRCDPISGHDNLYWYRRVMGKEIKFLLHFVKESKQDESGMPNNRFLAERTGGTYSTLKVQPAELEDSGVYFCASSHRAGIDIQYFGAGTRLSVL.

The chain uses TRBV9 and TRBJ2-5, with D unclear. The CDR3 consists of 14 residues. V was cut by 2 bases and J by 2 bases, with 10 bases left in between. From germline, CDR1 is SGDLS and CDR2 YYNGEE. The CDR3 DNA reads TGTGCCAGCAGCGTGGCCCACCAACAAGAGACCCAGTACTTC. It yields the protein CASSVAHQQETQYF.

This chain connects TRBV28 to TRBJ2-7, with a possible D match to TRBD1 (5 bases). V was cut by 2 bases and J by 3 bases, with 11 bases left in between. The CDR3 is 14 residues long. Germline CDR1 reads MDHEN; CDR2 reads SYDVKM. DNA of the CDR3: TGTGCCAGCAGTTTAGGGGCGGACCGCTACGAGCAGTACTTC. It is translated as CASSLGADRYEQYF.